Presented here are 14 T cell receptor beta chains from one specimen sequenced in a study of blood T cell repertoires in COVID-19. Libraries were prepared by immunoSEQ multiplex PCR; TCRdb keeps only in-frame clonotypes and omits some of them. The sample includes approximately 49,000 clones, around 90% of them seen just once. The sample was peripheral blood. The origin of the receptors is a man in his fifties with active COVID-19.

V is TRBV18 and J is TRBJ1-4; D uncertain. The V and J ends lost 3 bases and 4 bases respectively, with 12 bases between them. This CDR3 is 15 amino acids long. CDR1 is KGHSH and CDR2 is LQKENI in the germline V gene. DNA for the CDR3: TGTGCCAGCTCACCGACGACTGGTATTAATGAAAAACTGTTTTTT. It codes for CASSPTTGINEKLFF.

The J gene is TRBJ2-1, the V gene TRBV11-2, with 8 bases that match TRBD1. J gave up 5 bases and V 5 bases, and 8 bases lay outside the gene matches. The CDR3 is made up of 15 amino acids. Germline assignment: CDR1 SGHAT and CDR2 FQNNGV. In nucleotides, the CDR3 is TGTGCCAGCAGCACCCGTTGGGACAGGAACAATGAGCAGTTCTTC. It yields the protein CASSTRWDRNNEQFF.

The chain carries TRBV2 and TRBJ2-7, with D tentatively TRBD2 (6 bases). The CDR3 extends over 12 amino acids. Germline V gene data show CDR1 as SNHLY and CDR2 as FYNNEI. With 8 bases removed from V and 2 bases from J, the gap between germline ends came to 10 bases. Here the CDR3 reads CASSGLTYEQYF. The CDR3 nucleotides are TGTGCCAGCTCCGGACTAACCTACGAGCAGTACTTC. The variable domain in full, with the rest retrieved from reference TRBV2 and TRBJ2-7, is EPEVTQTPSHQVTQMGQEVILRCVPISNHLYFYWYRQILGQKVEFLVSFYNNEISEKSEIFDDQFSVERPDGSNFTLKIRSTKLEDSAMYFCASSGLTYEQYFGPGTRLTVT.

This chain uses TRBV4-3 with TRBJ2-7, with a possible D match to TRBD2 (5 bases). Germline-derived CDR1 and CDR2 are LGHNA and YSLEER. Trimming left V 4 bases short and J 6 bases short, with 19 bases between. CDR3 size: 15 residues. The CDR3 is CASSPRRDWSGEQYF. Written as DNA, the CDR3 is TGCGCCAGCAGCCCAAGACGGGATTGGAGTGGCGAGCAGTACTTC.

The chain employs TRBV6-5 and TRBJ1-2; possibly TRBD1 for D (6 bases). Germline CDR1 is MNHEY and CDR2 is SVGAGI. V lost 10 bases to trimming and J lost 4 bases, with 13 bases between them. The CDR3 has 12 amino acids. The CDR3 sequence is CATLRGRYGYTF. The CDR3, as DNA: TGTGCCACCCTCAGGGGTCGCTATGGCTACACCTTC.

This chain connects TRBV7-3 to TRBJ2-2; unclear D gene. This CDR3 contains 12 residues. Trimming removed 3 bases at V and 6 bases at J, with 5 bases between. Germline CDR1 reads SGHTA; CDR2 reads FQGTGA. The CDR3 protein is CASSFRSGELFF. The CDR3 DNA follows: TGTGCCAGCAGCTTCCGTTCCGGGGAGCTGTTTTTT.

This clone was observed once. The CDR3 nucleotides read TGCGCCAGCCGCCCCACGAGGCTTGGACAGCGACAAACCTATAATTCACCCCTCCACTTT. Translation: CASRPTRLGQRQTYNSPLHF. The genes are TRBV10-2 and TRBJ1-6, with a possible D match to TRBD1 (6 bases). The V end lost 8 bases, the J end lost 2 bases, and 28 bases lay between the germline ends. Germline assignment: CDR1 WSHSY and CDR2 SAAADI. This CDR3 has 20 amino acids.

This sequence joins TRBV19 and TRBJ2-3; 9 bases align to TRBD2. This CDR3 is 19 amino acids long. Germline CDR1 is LNHDA and CDR2 is SQIVND (reference sequence). Trimming took 6 bases from V and 4 from J; bases not matched to a gene: 20. CDR3 residues: CASSLFAGTSLPFSDTQYF. CDR3 in DNA: TGTGCCAGTAGCCTCTTCGCCGGGACTAGCCTCCCATTCTCAGATACGCAGTATTTT.

The J gene is TRBJ2-5, the V gene TRBV7-2; possibly TRBD1 for D (7 bases). The CDR3 has 14 residues. Germline V CDR1 and CDR2: SGHTA, FQGNSA. V gave up 5 bases and J gave up 4 bases, with 14 bases separating them. The CDR3 DNA reads TGTGCCAGCAGCGTGACTCAGGGGGGAGAGACCCAGTACTTC. Protein sequence: CASSVTQGGETQYF. Full variable domain (remainder filled in from reference TRBV7-2 and TRBJ2-5): GAGVSQSPSNKVTEKGKDVELRCDPISGHTALYWYRQSLGQGLEFLIYFQGNSAPDKSGLPSDRFSAERTGGSVSTLTIQRTQQEDSAVYLCASSVTQGGETQYFGPGTRLLVL.

This chain joins TRBV6-6 and TRBJ2-1, with 7 bases fitting TRBD1. From germline, CDR1 is MNHNY and CDR2 SVGAGI (reference sequence). V lost 5 bases and J lost 0; bases outside the gene matches: 10. CDR3 size: 17 residues. CDR3 DNA: TGTGCCAGCAGTCAAACGGTACAGGGGAGCTCCTACAATGAGCAGTTCTTC. It codes for CASSQTVQGSSYNEQFF.

The chain uses TRBV7-3 and TRBJ1-1; D gene ambiguous. CDR3 length: 13 amino acids. V was pared by 8 bases and J by 5 bases, with 15 bases between. Germline CDR1 is SGHTA and CDR2 is FQGTGA. The chain's CDR3 is CASSYLAGTEAFF. CDR3 DNA sequence: TGTGCCAGCTCTTACCTGGCCGGGACTGAAGCTTTCTTT.

The gene calls are TRBV24-1 and TRBJ2-1, with 11 bases that match TRBD1. The CDR3 consists of 20 residues. Trimming removed 5 bases from V and 3 bases from J; junction bases left unmatched: 17. Germline CDR1 is KGHDR and CDR2 is SFDVKD. The CDR3, as DNA: TGTGCCACCAGTGCTCCCTCACCTTGGACAGGGGGCGTATACTACAATGAGCAGTTCTTC. Residues: CATSAPSPWTGGVYYNEQFF.

V and J are TRBV7-6 and TRBJ2-7, with 8 bases lining up with TRBD2. This CDR3 comprises 13 residues. Germline V gene data show CDR1 as SGHVS and CDR2 as FNYEAQ. V lost 1 base and J lost 6; bases outside the gene matches: 2. CDR3 residues: CASSLEAGGEQYV. CDR3 coding DNA: TGTGCCAGCAGCTTAGAGGCGGGAGGCGAGCAGTACGTC.

The chain couples TRBV2 to TRBJ2-7; D gene unclear. Germline V CDR1 and CDR2: SNHLY, FYNNEI. Trimming cost V 5 bases and J 8 bases, with 13 bases left between them. The CDR3 totals 12 residues. DNA for the CDR3: TGTGCCAGCAGTCCTGGGCTGGCAAAGCAGTACTTC. Translating it yields CASSPGLAKQYF.